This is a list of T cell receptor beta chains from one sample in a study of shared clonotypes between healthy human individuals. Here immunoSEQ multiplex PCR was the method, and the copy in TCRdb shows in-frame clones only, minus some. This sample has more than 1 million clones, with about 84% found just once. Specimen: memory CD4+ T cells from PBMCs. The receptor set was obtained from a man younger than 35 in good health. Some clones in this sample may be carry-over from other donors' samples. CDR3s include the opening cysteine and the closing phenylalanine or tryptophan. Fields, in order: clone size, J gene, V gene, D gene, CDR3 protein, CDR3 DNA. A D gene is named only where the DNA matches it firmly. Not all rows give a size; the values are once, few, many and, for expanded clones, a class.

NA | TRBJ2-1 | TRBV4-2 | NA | CASSQVAESYNEQFF | TGTGCCAGCAGCCAAGTGGCGGAATCCTACAATGAGCAGTTCTTC
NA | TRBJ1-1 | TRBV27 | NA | CASSFREETGAFF | TGTGCCAGCAGTTTCAGAGAAGAGACTGGAGCTTTCTTT
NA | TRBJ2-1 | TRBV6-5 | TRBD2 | CASKVAGGPYNEQFF | TGTGCCAGCAAGGTAGCGGGAGGGCCGTACAATGAGCAGTTCTTC
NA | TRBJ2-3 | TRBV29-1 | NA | CSVDRRDTQYF | TGCAGCGTTGATCGGCGGGATACGCAGTATTTT
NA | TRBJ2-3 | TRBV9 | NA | CASSPVPGVWDTQYF | TGTGCCAGCAGCCCCGTCCCGGGAGTCTGGGATACGCAGTATTTT
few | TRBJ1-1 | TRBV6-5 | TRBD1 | CASSYLAGGNTEAFF | TGTGCCAGCAGTTACCTCGCAGGGGGTAACACTGAAGCTTTCTTT
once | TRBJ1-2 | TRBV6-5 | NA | CASSYGRNYGYTF | TGTGCCAGCAGTTACGGGAGAAACTATGGCTACACCTTC
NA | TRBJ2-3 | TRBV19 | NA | CASSWQPLTDTQYF | TGTGCCAGTAGTTGGCAACCCCTCACAGATACGCAGTATTTT
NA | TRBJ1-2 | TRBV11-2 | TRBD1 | CASRAGTVLSRGYTF | TGTGCCAGCAGAGCCGGGACAGTACTCTCGAGGGGCTACACCTTC
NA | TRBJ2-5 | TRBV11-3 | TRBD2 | CASSSRSGRGETQYF | TGTGCCAGCAGCTCCCGGAGCGGGAGAGGAGAGACCCAGTACTTC
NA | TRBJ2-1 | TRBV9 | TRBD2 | CASSVTSGRSYNEQFF | TGTGCCAGCAGCGTCACTAGCGGGAGATCCTACAATGAGCAGTTCTTC
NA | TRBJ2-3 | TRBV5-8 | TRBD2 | CASSQGTSGTDTQYF | TGTGCCAGCAGCCAAGGGACTAGCGGCACAGATACGCAGTATTTT
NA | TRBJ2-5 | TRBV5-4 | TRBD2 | CASSRTGGETQYF | TGTGCCAGCAGCCGCACGGGGGGAGAGACCCAGTACTTC
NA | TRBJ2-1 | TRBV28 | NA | CASWGRARSYNEQFF | TGTGCCAGTTGGGGGCGGGCCCGGTCCTACAATGAGCAGTTCTTC
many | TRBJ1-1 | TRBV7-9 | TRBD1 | CASSLETGGNTEAFF | TGTGCCAGCAGCTTAGAGACAGGGGGTAACACTGAAGCTTTCTTT
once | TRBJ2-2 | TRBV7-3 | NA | CASSSATGELFF | TGTGCCAGCAGTTCCGCAACCGGGGAGCTGTTTTTT
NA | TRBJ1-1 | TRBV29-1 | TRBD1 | CSVRQGAAEAFF | TGCAGCGTAAGACAGGGGGCGGCTGAAGCTTTCTTT
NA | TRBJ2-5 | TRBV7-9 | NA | CASSPISQETQYF | TGTGCCAGCAGCCCCATTTCCCAAGAGACCCAGTACTTC
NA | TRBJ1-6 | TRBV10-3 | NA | CAISASRDPGSPLHF | TGTGCCATCAGCGCGTCCCGGGACCCCGGTTCACCCCTCCACTTT
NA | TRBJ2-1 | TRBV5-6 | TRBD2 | CASRRTSGNEQFF | TGTGCCAGCAGACGGACTAGCGGAAATGAGCAGTTCTTC
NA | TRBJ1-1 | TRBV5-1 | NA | CASSLDGRGTEAFF | TGCGCCAGCAGCTTGGATGGGAGGGGCACTGAAGCTTTCTTT
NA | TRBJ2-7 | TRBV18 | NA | CASSPLGADYEQYF | TGTGCCAGCTCACCACTGGGCGCCGATTACGAGCAGTACTTC
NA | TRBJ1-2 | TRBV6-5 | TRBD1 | CASNSGGLGYGYTF | TGTGCCAGCAACTCAGGGGGCTTAGGTTATGGCTACACCTTC
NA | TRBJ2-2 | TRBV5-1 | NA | CASSPGSTGELFF | TGCGCCAGCAGTCCGGGGAGCACCGGGGAGCTGTTTTTT
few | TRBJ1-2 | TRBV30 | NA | CAWRGTYGYTF | TGTGCCTGGAGGGGGACTTATGGCTACACCTTC
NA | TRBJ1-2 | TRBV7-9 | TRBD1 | CASSLSGQGGYGYTF | TGTGCCAGCAGCTTATCGGGACAGGGGGGATACGGCTACACCTTC
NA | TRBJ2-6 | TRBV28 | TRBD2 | CASSLRGTSSGANVLTF | TGTGCCAGCAGTTTGCGGGGGACTTCCTCTGGGGCCAACGTCCTGACTTTC
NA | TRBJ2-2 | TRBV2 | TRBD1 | CASSLTGGVAGELFF | TGTGCCAGCAGCCTTACAGGGGGCGTGGCCGGGGAGCTGTTTTTT
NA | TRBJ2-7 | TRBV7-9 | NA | CASSPPRLTAGEQYF | TGTGCCAGCAGCCCCCCCCGATTGACAGCGGGTGAGCAGTACTTC
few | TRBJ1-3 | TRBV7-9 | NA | CASSFQGLGNTIYF | TGTGCCAGCAGCTTTCAGGGACTTGGAAACACCATATATTTT
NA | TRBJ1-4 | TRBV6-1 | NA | CASSSRQGSIEKLFF | TGTGCCAGCAGTTCCCGGCAGGGCTCAATAGAAAAACTGTTTTTT
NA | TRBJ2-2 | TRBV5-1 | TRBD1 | CASSLGTGGWTGELFF | TGCGCCAGCAGCTTGGGGACAGGGGGCTGGACCGGGGAGCTGTTTTTT
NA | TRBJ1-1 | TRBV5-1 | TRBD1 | CASSQYRGLWNTEAFF | TGCGCCAGCAGCCAATACAGGGGGCTTTGGAACACTGAAGCTTTCTTT
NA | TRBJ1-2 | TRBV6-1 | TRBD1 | CASNERQGSSYGYTF | TGTGCCAGCAACGAAAGACAGGGGTCTTCCTATGGCTACACCTTC
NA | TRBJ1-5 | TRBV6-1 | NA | CASFYGVSQNQPQHF | TGTGCCAGCTTTTATGGTGTGAGCCAAAATCAGCCCCAGCATTTT
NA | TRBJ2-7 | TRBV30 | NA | CAWSLGDYEQYF | TGTGCCTGGAGTCTCGGGGACTACGAGCAGTACTTC
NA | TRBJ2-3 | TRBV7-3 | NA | CASSRHTVGDTQYF | TGTGCCAGCAGCAGGCATACGGTGGGGGATACGCAGTATTTT
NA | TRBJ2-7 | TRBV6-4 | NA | CASSESGEGVSEQYF | TGTGCCAGCAGTGAGTCAGGGGAAGGTGTCTCCGAGCAGTACTTC
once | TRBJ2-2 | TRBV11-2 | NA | CASSLGMGLNTGELFF | TGTGCCAGCAGCTTAGGAATGGGACTTAACACCGGGGAGCTGTTTTTT
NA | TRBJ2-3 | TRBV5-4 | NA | CASSLPGDGNTQYF | TGTGCCAGCAGCTTGCCAGGCGACGGAAATACGCAGTATTTT
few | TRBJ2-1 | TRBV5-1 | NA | CASSLTTGKNEQFF | TGCGCCAGCAGCTTGACAACGGGGAAGAATGAGCAGTTCTTC
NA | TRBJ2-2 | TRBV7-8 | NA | CAGRGKSNTGELFF | TGTGCCGGACGAGGGAAATCGAACACCGGGGAGCTGTTTTTT
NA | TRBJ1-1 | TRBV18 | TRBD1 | CASSPGQGETEAFF | TGTGCCAGCTCACCGGGACAGGGGGAGACTGAAGCTTTCTTT
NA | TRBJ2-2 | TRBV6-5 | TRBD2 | CASSYSTSGIPGELFF | TGTGCCAGCAGTTACTCGACTAGCGGGATCCCCGGGGAGCTGTTTTTT
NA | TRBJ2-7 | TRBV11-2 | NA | CASSFLGVSYEQYF | TGTGCCAGCAGCTTTCTAGGGGTCTCCTACGAGCAGTACTTC
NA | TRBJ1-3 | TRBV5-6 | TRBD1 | CASSRYRGEGGNTIYF | TGTGCCAGCAGCCGGTACAGGGGGGAGGGTGGAAACACCATATATTTT
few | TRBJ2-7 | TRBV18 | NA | CASSPSDGSYEQYF | TGTGCCAGCTCACCTTCGGACGGATCCTACGAGCAGTACTTC
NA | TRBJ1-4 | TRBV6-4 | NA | CARDEGGWPLNEKLFF | TGTGCCAGAGACGAAGGGGGATGGCCTTTAAATGAAAAACTGTTTTTT
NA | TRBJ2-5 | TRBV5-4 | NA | CASSLMQEETQYF | TGTGCCAGCAGCTTAATGCAGGAGGAGACCCAGTACTTC